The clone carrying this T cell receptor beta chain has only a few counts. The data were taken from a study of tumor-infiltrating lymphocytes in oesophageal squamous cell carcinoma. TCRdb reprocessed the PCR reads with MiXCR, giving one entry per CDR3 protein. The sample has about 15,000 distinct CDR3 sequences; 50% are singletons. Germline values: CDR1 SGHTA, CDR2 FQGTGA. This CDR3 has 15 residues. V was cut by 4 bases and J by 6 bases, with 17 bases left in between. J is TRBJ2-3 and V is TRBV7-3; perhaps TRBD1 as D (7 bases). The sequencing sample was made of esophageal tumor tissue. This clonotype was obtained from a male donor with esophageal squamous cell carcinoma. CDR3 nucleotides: TGTGCCAGCAGCTCAAGGACAGGAGGGGGGGATACGCAGTATTTT. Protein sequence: CASSSRTGGGDTQYF.